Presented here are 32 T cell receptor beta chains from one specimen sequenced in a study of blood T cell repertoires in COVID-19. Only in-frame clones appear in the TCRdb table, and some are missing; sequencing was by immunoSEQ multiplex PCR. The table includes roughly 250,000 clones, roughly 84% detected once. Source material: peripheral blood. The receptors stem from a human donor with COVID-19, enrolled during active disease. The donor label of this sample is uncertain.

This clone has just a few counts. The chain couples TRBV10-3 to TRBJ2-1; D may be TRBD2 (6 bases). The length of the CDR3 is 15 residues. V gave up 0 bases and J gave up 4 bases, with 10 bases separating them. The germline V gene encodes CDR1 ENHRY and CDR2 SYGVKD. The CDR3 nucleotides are TGTGCCATCAGTGAGTCAATGGAGGGATACAATGAGCAGTTCTTC. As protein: CAISESMEGYNEQFF.

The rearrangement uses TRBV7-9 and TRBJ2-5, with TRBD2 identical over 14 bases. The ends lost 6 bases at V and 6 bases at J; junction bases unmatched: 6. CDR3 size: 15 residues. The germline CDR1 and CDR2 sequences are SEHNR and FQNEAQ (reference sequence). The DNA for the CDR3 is TGTGCCAGCAGGGGACTAGCGGGAGATATGAAGACCCAGTACTTC. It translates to CASRGLAGDMKTQYF. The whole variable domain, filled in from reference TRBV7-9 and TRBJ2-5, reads DTGVSQNPRHKITKRGQNVTFRCDPISEHNRLYWYRQTLGQGPEFLTYFQNEAQLEKSRLLSDRFSAERPKGSFSTLEIQRTEQGDSAMYLCASRGLAGDMKTQYFGPGTRLLVL.

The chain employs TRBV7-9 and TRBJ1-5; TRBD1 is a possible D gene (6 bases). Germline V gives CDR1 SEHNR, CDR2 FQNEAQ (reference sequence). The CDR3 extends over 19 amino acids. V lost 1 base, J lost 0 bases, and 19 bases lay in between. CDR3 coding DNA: TGTGCCAGCAGCTTAGTGGGGGCAGGCTTTTTAAATAGCAATCAGCCCCAGCATTTT. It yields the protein CASSLVGAGFLNSNQPQHF.

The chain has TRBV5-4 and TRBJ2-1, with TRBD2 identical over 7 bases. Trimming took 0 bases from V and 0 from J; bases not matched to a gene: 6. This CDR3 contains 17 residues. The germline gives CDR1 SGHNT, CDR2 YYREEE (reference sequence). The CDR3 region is CASSLEVSGHSYNEQFF. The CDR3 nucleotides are TGTGCCAGCAGCTTGGAGGTTAGCGGGCACTCCTACAATGAGCAGTTCTTC.

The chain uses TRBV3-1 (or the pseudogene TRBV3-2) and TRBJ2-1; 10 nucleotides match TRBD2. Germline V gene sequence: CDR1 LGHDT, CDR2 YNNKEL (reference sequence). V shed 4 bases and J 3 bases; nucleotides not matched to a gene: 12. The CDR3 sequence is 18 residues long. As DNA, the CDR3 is TGTGCCAGCAGCCCGACCTGGACTAGCGGAGGGAACTACAATGAGCAGTTCTTC. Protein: CASSPTWTSGGNYNEQFF.

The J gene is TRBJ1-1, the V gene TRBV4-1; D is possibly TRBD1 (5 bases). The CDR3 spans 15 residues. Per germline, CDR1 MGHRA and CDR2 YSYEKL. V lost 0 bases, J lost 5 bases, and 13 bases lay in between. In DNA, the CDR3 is TGCGCCAGCAGCCAAGAGGGGGGATGGGGAACTGAAGCTTTCTTT. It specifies CASSQEGGWGTEAFF.

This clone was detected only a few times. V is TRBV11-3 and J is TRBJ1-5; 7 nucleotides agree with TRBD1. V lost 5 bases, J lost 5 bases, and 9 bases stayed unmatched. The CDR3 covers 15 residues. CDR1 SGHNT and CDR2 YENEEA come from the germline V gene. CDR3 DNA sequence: TGTGCCAGCAGCCAGTCAGGGGGTCGGGATCAGCCCCAGCATTTT. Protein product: CASSQSGGRDQPQHF.

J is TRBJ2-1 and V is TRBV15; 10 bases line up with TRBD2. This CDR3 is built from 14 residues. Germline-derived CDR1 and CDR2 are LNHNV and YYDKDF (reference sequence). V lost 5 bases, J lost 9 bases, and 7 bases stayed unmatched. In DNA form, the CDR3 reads TGTGCCACCAGCTCCCAGCGGGAGGGGAGTGAGCAGTTCTTC. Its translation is CATSSQREGSEQFF.

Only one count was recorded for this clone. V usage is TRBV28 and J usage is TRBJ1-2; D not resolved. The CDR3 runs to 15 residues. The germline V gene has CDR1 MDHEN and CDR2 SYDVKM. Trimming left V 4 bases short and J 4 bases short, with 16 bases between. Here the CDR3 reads CASSYLSQLLYGYTF. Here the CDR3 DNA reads TGTGCCAGCAGTTATTTGTCACAGCTACTCTATGGCTACACCTTC.

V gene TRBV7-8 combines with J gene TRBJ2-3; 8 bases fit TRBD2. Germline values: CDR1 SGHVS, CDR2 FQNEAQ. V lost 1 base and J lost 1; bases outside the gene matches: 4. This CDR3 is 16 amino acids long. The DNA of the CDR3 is TGTGCCAGCAGCTTAGTGACGGGAGGGGGCACAGATACGCAGTATTTT. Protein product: CASSLVTGGGTDTQYF.

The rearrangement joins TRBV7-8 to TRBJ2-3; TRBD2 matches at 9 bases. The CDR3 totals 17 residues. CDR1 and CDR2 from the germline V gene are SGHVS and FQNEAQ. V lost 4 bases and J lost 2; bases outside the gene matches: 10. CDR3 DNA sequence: TGTGCCAGCAGCTCTAGCGACCCTAGCGGGGTCACAGATACGCAGTATTTT. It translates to CASSSSDPSGVTDTQYF.

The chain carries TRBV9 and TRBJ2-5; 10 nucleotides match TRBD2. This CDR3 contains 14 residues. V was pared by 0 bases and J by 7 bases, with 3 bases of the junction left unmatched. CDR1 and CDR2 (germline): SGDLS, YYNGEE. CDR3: CASSVVSSGGTQYF. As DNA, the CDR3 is TGTGCCAGCAGCGTAGTTTCTAGCGGGGGGACCCAGTACTTC.

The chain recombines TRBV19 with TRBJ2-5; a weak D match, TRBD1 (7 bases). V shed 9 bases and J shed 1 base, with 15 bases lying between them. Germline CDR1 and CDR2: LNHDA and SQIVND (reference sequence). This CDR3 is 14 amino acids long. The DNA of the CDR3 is TGTGCCAGCAGCAGGGGGGACTCCCAAGAGACCCAGTACTTC. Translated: CASSRGDSQETQYF.

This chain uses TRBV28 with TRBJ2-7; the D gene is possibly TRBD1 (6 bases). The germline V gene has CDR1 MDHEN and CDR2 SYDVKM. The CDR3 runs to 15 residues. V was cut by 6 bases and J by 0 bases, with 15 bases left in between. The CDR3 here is CASSRTDFNSYEQYF. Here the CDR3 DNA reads TGTGCCAGCAGCCGGACAGACTTTAACTCCTACGAGCAGTACTTC.

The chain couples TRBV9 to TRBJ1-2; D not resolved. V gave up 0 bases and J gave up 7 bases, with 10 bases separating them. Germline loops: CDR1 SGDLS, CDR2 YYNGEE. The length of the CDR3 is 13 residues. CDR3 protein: CASSVGRETGYTF. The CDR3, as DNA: TGTGCCAGCAGCGTAGGGAGGGAAACTGGCTACACCTTC.

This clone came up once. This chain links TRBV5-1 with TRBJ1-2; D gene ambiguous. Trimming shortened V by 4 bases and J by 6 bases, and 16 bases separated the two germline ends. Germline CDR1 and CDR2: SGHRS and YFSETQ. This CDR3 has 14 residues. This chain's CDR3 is CASSQDGGRDGYTF. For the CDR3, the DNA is TGCGCCAGCAGCCAGGACGGTGGGCGGGATGGCTACACCTTC.

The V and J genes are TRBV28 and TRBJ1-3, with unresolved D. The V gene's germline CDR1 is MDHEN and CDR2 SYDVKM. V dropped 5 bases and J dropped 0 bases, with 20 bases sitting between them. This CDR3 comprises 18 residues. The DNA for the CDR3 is TGTGCCAGCAGTCCCCACTCCGGAGGGCACACCTCTGGAAACACCATATATTTT. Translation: CASSPHSGGHTSGNTIYF.

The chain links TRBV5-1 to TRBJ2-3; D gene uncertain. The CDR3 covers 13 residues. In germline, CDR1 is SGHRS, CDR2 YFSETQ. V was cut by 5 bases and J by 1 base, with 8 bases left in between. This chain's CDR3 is CASRLGRTDTQYF. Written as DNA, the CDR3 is TGCGCCAGCAGGCTGGGCCGCACAGATACGCAGTATTTT. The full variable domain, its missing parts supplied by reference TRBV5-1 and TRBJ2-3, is KAGVTQTPRYLIKTRGQQVTLSCSPISGHRSVSWYQQTPGQGLQFLFEYFSETQRNKGNFPGRFSGRQFSNSRSEMNVSTLELGDSALYLCASRLGRTDTQYFGPGTRLTVL.

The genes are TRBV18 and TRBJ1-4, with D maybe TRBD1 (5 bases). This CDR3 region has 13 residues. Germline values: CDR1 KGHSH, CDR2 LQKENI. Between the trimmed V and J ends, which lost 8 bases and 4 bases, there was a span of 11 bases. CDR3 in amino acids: CASKQELNEKLFF. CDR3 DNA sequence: TGTGCCAGCAAACAGGAGCTTAATGAAAAACTGTTTTTT.

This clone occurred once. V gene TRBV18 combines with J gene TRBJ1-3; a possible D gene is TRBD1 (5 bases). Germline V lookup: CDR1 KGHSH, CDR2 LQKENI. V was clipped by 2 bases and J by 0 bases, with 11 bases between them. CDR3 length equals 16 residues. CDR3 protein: CASSPSDSHSGNTIYF. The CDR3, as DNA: TGTGCCAGCTCACCAAGCGACAGCCACTCTGGAAACACCATATATTTT.

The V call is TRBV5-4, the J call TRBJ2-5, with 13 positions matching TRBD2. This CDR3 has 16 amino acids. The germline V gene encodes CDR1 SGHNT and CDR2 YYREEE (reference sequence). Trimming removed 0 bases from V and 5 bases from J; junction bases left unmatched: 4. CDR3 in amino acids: CASSLAGLAGRETQYF. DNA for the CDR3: TGTGCCAGCAGCTTGGCGGGACTAGCGGGAAGGGAGACCCAGTACTTC.

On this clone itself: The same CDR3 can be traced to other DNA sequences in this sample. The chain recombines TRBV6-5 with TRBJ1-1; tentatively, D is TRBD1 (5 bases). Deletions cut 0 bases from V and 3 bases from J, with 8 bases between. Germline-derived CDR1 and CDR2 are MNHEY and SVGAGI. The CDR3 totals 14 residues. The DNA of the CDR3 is TGTGCCAGCAGTTACTCAGGAGGGGACACTGAAGCTTTCTTT. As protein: CASSYSGGDTEAFF.

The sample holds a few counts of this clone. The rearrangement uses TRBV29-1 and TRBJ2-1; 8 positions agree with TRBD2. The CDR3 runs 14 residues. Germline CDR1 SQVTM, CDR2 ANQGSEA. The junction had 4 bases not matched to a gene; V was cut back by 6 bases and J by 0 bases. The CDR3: CSVVSGNSYNEQFF. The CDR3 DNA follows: TGCAGCGTCGTTAGCGGGAACTCCTACAATGAGCAGTTCTTC.

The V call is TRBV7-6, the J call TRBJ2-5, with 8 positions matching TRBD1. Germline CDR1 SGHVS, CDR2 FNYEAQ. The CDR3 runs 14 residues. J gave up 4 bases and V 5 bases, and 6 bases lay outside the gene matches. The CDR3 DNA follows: TGTGCCAGCAGCAGAGACAGGGGAGGAGAGACCCAGTACTTC. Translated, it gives CASSRDRGGETQYF.

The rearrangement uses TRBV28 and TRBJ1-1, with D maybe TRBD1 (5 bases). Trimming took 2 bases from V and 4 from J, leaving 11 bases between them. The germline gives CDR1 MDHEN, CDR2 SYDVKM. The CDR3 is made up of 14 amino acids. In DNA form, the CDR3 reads TGTGCCAGCAGTTTAGGAGGGGTGGGCACTGAAGCTTTCTTT. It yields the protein CASSLGGVGTEAFF.

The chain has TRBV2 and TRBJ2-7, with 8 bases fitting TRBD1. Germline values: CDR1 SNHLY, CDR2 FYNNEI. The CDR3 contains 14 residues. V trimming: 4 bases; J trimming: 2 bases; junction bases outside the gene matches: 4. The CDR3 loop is CASSGTGHPYEQYF. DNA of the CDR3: TGTGCCAGCAGTGGGACAGGGCACCCCTACGAGCAGTACTTC.

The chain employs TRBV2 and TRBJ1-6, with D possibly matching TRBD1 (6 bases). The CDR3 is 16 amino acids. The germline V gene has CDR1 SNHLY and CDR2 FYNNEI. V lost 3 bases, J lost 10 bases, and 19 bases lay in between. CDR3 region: CASSEAPRGGQSPLHF. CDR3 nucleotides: TGTGCCAGCAGTGAGGCCCCCAGAGGGGGACAATCACCCCTCCACTTT. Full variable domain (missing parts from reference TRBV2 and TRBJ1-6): EPEVTQTPSHQVTQMGQEVILRCVPISNHLYFYWYRQILGQKVEFLVSFYNNEISEKSEIFDDQFSVERPDGSNFTLKIRSTKLEDSAMYFCASSEAPRGGQSPLHFGNGTRLTVT.

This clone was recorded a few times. The DNA for the CDR3 is TGTGCCACCAGCACCGTAGGTTGGGGGGATAGCTACGAGCAGTACTTC. This sequence encodes CATSTVGWGDSYEQYF. V usage is TRBV15 and J usage is TRBJ2-7; a possible D gene is TRBD2 (6 bases). V dropped 4 bases and J dropped 3 bases, with 19 bases sitting between them. The CDR3 covers 16 residues. Germline CDR1 is LNHNV and CDR2 is YYDKDF (reference sequence).

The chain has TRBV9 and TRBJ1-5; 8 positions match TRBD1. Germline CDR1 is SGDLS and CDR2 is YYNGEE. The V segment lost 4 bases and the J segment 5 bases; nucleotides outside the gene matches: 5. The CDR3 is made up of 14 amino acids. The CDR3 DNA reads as TGTGCCAGCAGCTCGGGACAGGCGTATCAGCCCCAGCATTTT. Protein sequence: CASSSGQAYQPQHF.

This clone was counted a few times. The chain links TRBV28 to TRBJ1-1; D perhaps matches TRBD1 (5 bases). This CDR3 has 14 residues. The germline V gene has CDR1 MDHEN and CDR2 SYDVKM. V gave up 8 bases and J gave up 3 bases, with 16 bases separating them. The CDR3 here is CASLYRGVYTEAFF. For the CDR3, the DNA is TGTGCCAGCCTGTACCGGGGGGTATACACTGAAGCTTTCTTT.

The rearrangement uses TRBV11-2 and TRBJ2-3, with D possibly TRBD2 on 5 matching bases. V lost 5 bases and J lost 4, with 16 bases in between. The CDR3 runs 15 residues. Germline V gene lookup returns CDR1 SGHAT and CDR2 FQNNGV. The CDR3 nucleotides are TGTGCCAGCAGCCCGGGGTCCTATGAGGCAGATACGCAGTATTTT. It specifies CASSPGSYEADTQYF.

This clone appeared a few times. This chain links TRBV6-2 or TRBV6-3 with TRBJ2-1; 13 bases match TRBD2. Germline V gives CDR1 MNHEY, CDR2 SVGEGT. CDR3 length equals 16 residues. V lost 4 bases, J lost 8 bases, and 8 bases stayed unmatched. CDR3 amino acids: CASSSAGTSGNYEQFF. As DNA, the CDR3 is TGTGCCAGCAGTTCAGCCGGGACTAGCGGGAACTATGAGCAGTTCTTC.